This T cell receptor (beta chain) was identified during a study of T-cell reconstitution after alpha-beta-depleted transplantation in children. This CDR3 comprises 11 residues. Between the trimmed V and J ends, which lost 3 bases and 5 bases, there was a span of 2 bases. A library of TCRbeta sequences, prepared with unique molecular identifiers, was generated. TCRdb reprocessed the PCR reads via MiXCR and lists one record per CDR3 protein. The repertoire holds 100,000 or so distinct CDR3 sequences, with about a sixth as singletons. This clonotype occurred many times. The clonotype comes from a male patient aged 2-15 years who had a stem cell transplant for acute lymphoblastic leukemia, so the T cells may come from the graft donor. This sample comprised PBMCs, mostly from graft donor cells, obtained 180 days after TCRalphabeta/CD19-depleted stem cell transplant. This sequence joins TRBV12-3 or TRBV12-4 and TRBJ1-5; no clear D. In DNA, the CDR3 is TGTGCCAGCAGTTTCGATCAGCCCCAGCATTTT. Its protein product is CASSFDQPQHF.